The 8 T cell receptor beta chains given below trace back to one sample, sequenced in a study of blood T cell repertoires in COVID-19. The data were produced by immunoSEQ multiplex PCR, yet TCRdb's version contains in-frame clones alone and is incomplete. This sample has more than 250,000 clones; 86% occur once, and the top ten carry around 1.5%. The sample taken for sequencing was peripheral blood. All receptors derive from a woman between 45 and 60 years old with acute or convalescent COVID-19.

The gene calls are TRBV27 and TRBJ2-5; the D gene is possibly TRBD1 (8 bases). The V gene's germline CDR1 is MNHEY and CDR2 SMNVEV (reference sequence). This CDR3 spans 14 amino acids. The ends were cut back, 5 bases at V and 9 bases at J, with 19 bases in the middle. In nucleotides, the CDR3 is TGTGCCAGCAGTCAATCCCCACAGGGGGGGTCCCAGTACTTC. Translation: CASSQSPQGGSQYF.

The chain employs TRBV4-2 and TRBJ2-7; 7 positions match TRBD2. The CDR3 contains 15 residues. CDR1 is LGHNA and CDR2 is YNFKEQ in the germline V gene. The V segment lost 0 bases and the J segment 2 bases; nucleotides outside the gene matches: 4. CDR3 sequence reads: CASSQEGTTTYEQYF. The CDR3 region has the DNA TGTGCCAGCAGCCAAGAGGGGACTACTACCTACGAGCAGTACTTC.

The chain joins TRBV3-1 (or the pseudogene TRBV3-2) to TRBJ2-1; 8 bases are shared with TRBD2. Germline V gene data show CDR1 as LGHDT and CDR2 as YNNKEL (reference sequence). Trimming at V came to 6 bases and at J to 8 bases, leaving 18 bases not matched to a gene. The CDR3 totals 17 residues. The CDR3 DNA reads as TGTGCCAGCAGTCACGCCCCTATGACTAGCGTACGGCATGAGCAGTTCTTC. Encoded protein: CASSHAPMTSVRHEQFF.

DNA of the CDR3: TGTGCCAGCAGTACCTCAGGGTACAGCCGGCACACCATATATTTT. This gives the protein CASSTSGYSRHTIYF. This rearrangement joins TRBV27 to TRBJ1-3; possibly TRBD1 for D (5 bases). Germline assignment: CDR1 MNHEY and CDR2 SMNVEV (reference sequence). This CDR3 region has 15 residues. V lost 5 bases and J lost 8, with 19 bases in between.

The V call is TRBV28, the J call TRBJ1-2; no reliable D call. The CDR3 loop spans 14 amino acids. V gave up 4 bases and J gave up 3 bases, with 12 bases separating them. The V gene's germline CDR1 is MDHEN and CDR2 SYDVKM. The CDR3 reads CASSWLGRDYGYTF. The CDR3, as DNA: TGTGCCAGCAGTTGGTTGGGGAGGGACTATGGCTACACCTTC.

In nucleotides, the CDR3 is TGTGCCAGCAGCTTAGTACCTCCGGGACAGGGAAATGAAAAACTGTTTTTT. This sequence encodes CASSLVPPGQGNEKLFF. The V call is TRBV7-6, the J call TRBJ1-4; 9 bases map to TRBD1. The CDR3 sequence is 17 residues long. Germline V CDR1 and CDR2: SGHVS, FNYEAQ. The V gene end was trimmed by 1 base and the J gene end by 5 bases; junction bases not matched to a gene: 8.

The chain uses TRBV7-8 and TRBJ2-3, with 10 bases lining up with TRBD2. CDR3 length: 17 amino acids. Losses at the gene ends were 2 bases for V and 5 bases for J; bases not matched to a gene: 10. Germline V gives CDR1 SGHVS, CDR2 FQNEAQ. The CDR3 DNA sequence: TGTGCCAGCAGCTTACAACACCTAGCGGGAGTAGGAGATACGCAGTATTTT. It specifies CASSLQHLAGVGDTQYF.

The chain joins TRBV28 to TRBJ1-2, with D perhaps TRBD1 (6 bases). The CDR3 extends over 12 amino acids. The germline gives CDR1 MDHEN, CDR2 SYDVKM. V gave up 6 bases and J gave up 5 bases, with 10 bases separating them. CDR3 region: CASRSGDYGYTF. The CDR3 nucleotides read TGTGCCAGCAGGTCAGGGGATTATGGCTACACCTTC.